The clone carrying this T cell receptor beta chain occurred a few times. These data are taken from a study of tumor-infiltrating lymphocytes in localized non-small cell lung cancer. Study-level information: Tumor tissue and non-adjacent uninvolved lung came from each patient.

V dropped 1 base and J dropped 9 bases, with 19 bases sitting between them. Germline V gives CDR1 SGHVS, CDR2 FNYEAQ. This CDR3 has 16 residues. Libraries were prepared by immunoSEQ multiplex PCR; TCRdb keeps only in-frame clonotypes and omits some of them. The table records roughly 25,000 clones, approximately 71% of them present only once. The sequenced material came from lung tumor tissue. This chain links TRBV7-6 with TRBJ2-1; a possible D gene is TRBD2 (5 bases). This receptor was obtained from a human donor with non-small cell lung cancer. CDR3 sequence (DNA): TGTGCCAGCAGCTTAGGGCAGCCGGGCCTACGGGGTGAGCAGTTCTTC. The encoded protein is CASSLGQPGLRGEQFF.